The 9 T cell receptor beta chains presented below share a single source sample, sequenced in a study of siplizumab effects on memory and regulatory T cells. Repertoires were generated with immunoSEQ multiplex PCR, while TCRdb's copy carries only in-frame clones and drops some. Here the sample spans about 68,000 clones, just over 90% being singletons. Sequences were obtained from CD8+ T cells sorted from blood. The receptors were sampled from a human donor in good health.

This clone was recorded once. CDR3 amino acids: CAWCTGTSGYNEQFF. CDR3 bases: TGTGCCTGGTGTACCGGGACTAGCGGCTACAATGAGCAGTTCTTC. The V and J genes are TRBV30 and TRBJ2-1, with 11 bases fitting TRBD2. CDR1 is GTSNPN and CDR2 is SVGIG in the germline V gene (reference sequence). V lost 5 bases and J lost 3; bases outside the gene matches: 6. This CDR3 region has 15 residues. Full variable domain (missing parts from reference TRBV30 and TRBJ2-1): SQTIHQWPATLVQPVGSPLSLECTVEGTSNPNLYWYRQAAGRGLQLLFYSVGIGQISSEVPQNLSASRPQDRQFILSSKKLLLSDSGFYLCAWCTGTSGYNEQFFGPGTRLTVL.

The V gene is TRBV6-1, the J gene TRBJ2-5; 9 positions match TRBD1. Germline CDR1 MNHNS, CDR2 SASEGT. The length of the CDR3 is 18 residues. J was trimmed by 4 bases and V by 3 bases; bases with no gene match: 15. CDR3 sequence (DNA): TGTGCCAGCAGTGAGGGTTCTTACAGGGGGCCTCAGGGAGAGACCCAGTACTTC. Protein product: CASSEGSYRGPQGETQYF.

This clone was counted a single time. The rearrangement uses TRBV9 and TRBJ1-5; TRBD1 is a possible D gene (5 bases). The CDR3 is made up of 14 amino acids. Per the germline V gene, CDR1 is SGDLS and CDR2 is YYNGEE. Trimming cost V 0 bases and J 5 bases, with 9 bases left between them. The CDR3 reads CASSVGGSHQPQHF. The CDR3 DNA is TGTGCCAGCAGCGTAGGGGGGTCTCATCAGCCCCAGCATTTT. The variable domain in full, with the rest retrieved from reference TRBV9 and TRBJ1-5, is DSGVTQTPKHLITATGQRVTLRCSPRSGDLSVYWYQQSLDQGLQFLIQYYNGEERAKGNILERFSAQQFPDLHSELNLSSLELGDSALYFCASSVGGSHQPQHFGDGTRLSIL.

V is TRBV2 and J is TRBJ2-7; maybe TRBD1 (5 bases). Germline-derived CDR1 and CDR2 are SNHLY and FYNNEI. V dropped 1 base and J dropped 3 bases, with 16 bases sitting between them. CDR3 length equals 16 residues. This CDR3 is CASSEGPTGYGYEQYF. The CDR3 nucleotides read TGTGCCAGCAGTGAAGGCCCCACAGGCTACGGCTACGAGCAGTACTTC.

The chain joins TRBV5-4 to TRBJ2-7; the D gene is possibly TRBD1 (6 bases). The CDR3 loop spans 13 amino acids. V lost 10 bases, J lost 2 bases, and 16 bases lay in between. CDR1 SGHNT and CDR2 YYREEE come from the germline V gene (reference sequence). In DNA form, the CDR3 reads TGTGCCTGGGGGACACCCGGTCCCTACGAGCAGTACTTC. The encoded protein is CAWGTPGPYEQYF.

The rearrangement links TRBV7-9 to TRBJ2-5; possible D gene TRBD1, 6 bases. This CDR3 comprises 13 residues. Germline CDR1 SEHNR, CDR2 FQNEAQ (reference sequence). V shed 5 bases and J shed 3 bases, with 10 bases lying between them. The CDR3 spells CASSPEGEETQYF. The CDR3 DNA sequence: TGTGCCAGCAGCCCCGAGGGGGAAGAGACCCAGTACTTC. Combining the CDR3 with reference TRBV7-9 and TRBJ2-5 gives the whole variable domain DTGVSQNPRHKITKRGQNVTFRCDPISEHNRLYWYRQTLGQGPEFLTYFQNEAQLEKSRLLSDRFSAERPKGSFSTLEIQRTEQGDSAMYLCASSPEGEETQYFGPGTRLLVL.

The chain uses TRBV9 and TRBJ1-4; D is undetermined. V lost 4 bases and J 6 bases, leaving 10 bases between the germline ends. The CDR3 has 13 residues. CDR1 is SGDLS, CDR2 YYNGEE, per germline. The CDR3 here is CASSPPLHEKLFF. In nucleotides, the CDR3 is TGTGCCAGCAGCCCACCTTTACATGAAAAACTGTTTTTT.

This chain's CDR3 is CASSREYAYEQYF. CDR3 DNA: TGTGCCAGCTCCCGGGAGTACGCCTACGAGCAGTACTTC. The V and J genes are TRBV18 and TRBJ2-7; D may be TRBD2 (6 bases). Deletions cut 6 bases from V and 2 bases from J, with 11 bases between. This CDR3 is 13 amino acids long. In germline, CDR1 is KGHSH, CDR2 LQKENI. The full variable domain, with the rest looked up from reference TRBV18 and TRBJ2-7, is NAGVMQNPRHLVRRRGQEARLRCSPMKGHSHVYWYRQLPEEGLKFMVYLQKENIIDESGMPKERFSAEFPKEGPSILRIQQVVRGDSAAYFCASSREYAYEQYFGPGTRLTVT.

J is TRBJ2-7 and V is TRBV5-6; D is possibly TRBD1 or TRBD2 (5 bases each). Germline-derived CDR1 and CDR2 are SGHDT and YYEEEE. The CDR3 runs 15 residues. V lost 4 bases and J 0 bases, leaving 14 bases between the germline ends. The CDR3 bases are TGTGCCAGCAGCCCTGGGGGACGGGGCTCCTACGAGCAGTACTTC. Translated: CASSPGGRGSYEQYF.